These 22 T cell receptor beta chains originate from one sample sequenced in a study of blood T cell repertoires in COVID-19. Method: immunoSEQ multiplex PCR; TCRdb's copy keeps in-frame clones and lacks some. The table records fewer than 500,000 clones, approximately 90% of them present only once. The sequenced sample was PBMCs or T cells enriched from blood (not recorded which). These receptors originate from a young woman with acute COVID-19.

The CDR3 here is CASSQDRGLWDIQYF. CDR3 coding DNA: TGTGCCAGCAGCCAGGACAGGGGCCTGTGGGACATTCAGTACTTC. The J gene is TRBJ2-4, the V gene TRBV7-2, with TRBD1 matching over 9 bases. Germline V gene data show CDR1 as SGHTA and CDR2 as FQGNSA. V shed 5 bases, J shed 8 bases, and the junction held 10 bases outside the gene matches. The CDR3 consists of 15 residues.

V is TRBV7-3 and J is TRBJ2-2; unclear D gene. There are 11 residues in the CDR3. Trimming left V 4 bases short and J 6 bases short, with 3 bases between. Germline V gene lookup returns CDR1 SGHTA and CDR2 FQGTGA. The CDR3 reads CASSSSGELFF. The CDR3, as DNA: TGTGCCAGCAGCTCCTCCGGGGAGCTGTTTTTT.

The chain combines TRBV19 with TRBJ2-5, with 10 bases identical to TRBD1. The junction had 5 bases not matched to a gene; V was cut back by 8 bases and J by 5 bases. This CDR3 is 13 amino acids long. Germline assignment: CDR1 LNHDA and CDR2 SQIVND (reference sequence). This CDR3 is CASADRGVETQYF. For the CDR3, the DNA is TGTGCCAGTGCGGACAGGGGGGTGGAGACCCAGTACTTC.

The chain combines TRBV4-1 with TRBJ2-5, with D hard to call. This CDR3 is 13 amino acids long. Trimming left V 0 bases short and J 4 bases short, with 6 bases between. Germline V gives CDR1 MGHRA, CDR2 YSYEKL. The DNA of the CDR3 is TGCGCCAGCAGCCAAGAGGAGCTAGAGACCCAGTACTTC. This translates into CASSQEELETQYF.

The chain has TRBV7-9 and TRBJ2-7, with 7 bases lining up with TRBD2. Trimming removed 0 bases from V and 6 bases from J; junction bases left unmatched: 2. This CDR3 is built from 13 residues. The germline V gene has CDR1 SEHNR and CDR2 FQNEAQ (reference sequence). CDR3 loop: CASSLAGGREQYF. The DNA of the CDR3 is TGTGCCAGCAGCTTAGCGGGAGGGCGCGAGCAGTACTTC. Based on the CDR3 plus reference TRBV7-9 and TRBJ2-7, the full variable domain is DTGVSQNPRHKITKRGQNVTFRCDPISEHNRLYWYRQTLGQGPEFLTYFQNEAQLEKSRLLSDRFSAERPKGSFSTLEIQRTEQGDSAMYLCASSLAGGREQYFGPGTRLTVT.

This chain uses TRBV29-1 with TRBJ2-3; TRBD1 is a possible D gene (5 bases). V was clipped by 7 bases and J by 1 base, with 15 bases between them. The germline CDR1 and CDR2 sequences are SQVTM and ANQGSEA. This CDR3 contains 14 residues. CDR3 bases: TGCAGCGCAGCACTGTTAGGGGGCACAGATACGCAGTATTTT. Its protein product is CSAALLGGTDTQYF.

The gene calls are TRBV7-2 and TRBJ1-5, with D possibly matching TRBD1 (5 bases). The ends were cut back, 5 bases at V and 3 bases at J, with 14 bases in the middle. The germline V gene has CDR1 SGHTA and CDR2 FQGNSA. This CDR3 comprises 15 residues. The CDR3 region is CASSERRGVNQPQHF. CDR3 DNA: TGTGCCAGCAGCGAAAGACGGGGGGTCAATCAGCCCCAGCATTTT.

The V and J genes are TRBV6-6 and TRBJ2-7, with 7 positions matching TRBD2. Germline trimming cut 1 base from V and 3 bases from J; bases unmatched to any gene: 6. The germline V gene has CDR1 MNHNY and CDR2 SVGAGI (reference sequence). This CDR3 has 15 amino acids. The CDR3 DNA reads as TGTGCCAGCAGTTACTGGACCGAGCGGGGCTACGAGCAGTACTTC. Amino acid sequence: CASSYWTERGYEQYF.

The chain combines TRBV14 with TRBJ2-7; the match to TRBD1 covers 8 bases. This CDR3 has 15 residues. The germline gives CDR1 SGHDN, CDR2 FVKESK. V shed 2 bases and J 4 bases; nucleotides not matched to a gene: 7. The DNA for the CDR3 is TGTGCCAGCAGCCAATTGGGACAGGTTAATTACGAGCAGTACTTC. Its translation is CASSQLGQVNYEQYF. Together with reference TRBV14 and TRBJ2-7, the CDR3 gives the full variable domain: EAGVTQFPSHSVIEKGQTVTLRCDPISGHDNLYWYRRVMGKEIKFLLHFVKESKQDESGMPNNRFLAERTGGTYSTLKVQPAELEDSGVYFCASSQLGQVNYEQYFGPGTRLTVT.

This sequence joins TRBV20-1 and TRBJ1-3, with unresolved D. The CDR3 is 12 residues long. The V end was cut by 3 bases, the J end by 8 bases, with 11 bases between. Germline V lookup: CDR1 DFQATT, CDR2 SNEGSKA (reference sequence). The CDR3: CSASRGWDTIYF. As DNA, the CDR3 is TGCAGTGCTAGTCGCGGGTGGGACACCATATATTTT.

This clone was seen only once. CDR3 sequence (DNA): TGTGCCAGCAAGAACAGGGGCACCGGGGAGCTGTTTTTT. Its protein product is CASKNRGTGELFF. The rearrangement uses TRBV28 and TRBJ2-2; 7 nucleotides match TRBD1. The V segment lost 7 bases and the J segment 4 bases; nucleotides outside the gene matches: 3. The germline V gene encodes CDR1 MDHEN and CDR2 SYDVKM. CDR3 length: 13 amino acids. Combining the CDR3 with reference TRBV28 and TRBJ2-2 gives the whole variable domain DVKVTQSSRYLVKRTGEKVFLECVQDMDHENMFWYRQDPGLGLRLIYFSYDVKMKEKGDIPEGYSVSREKKERFSLILESASTNQTSMYLCASKNRGTGELFFGEGSRLTVL.

The CDR3 DNA reads as TGTGCCAGCAAAGTCCGGGACAGGGGATGGCAAGAGACCCAGTACTTC. This encodes CASKVRDRGWQETQYF. This sequence joins TRBV28 and TRBJ2-5; 10 bases line up with TRBD1. V was clipped by 7 bases and J by 2 bases; unmatched bases: 10. The CDR3 is 16 residues long. Germline V gene lookup returns CDR1 MDHEN and CDR2 SYDVKM.

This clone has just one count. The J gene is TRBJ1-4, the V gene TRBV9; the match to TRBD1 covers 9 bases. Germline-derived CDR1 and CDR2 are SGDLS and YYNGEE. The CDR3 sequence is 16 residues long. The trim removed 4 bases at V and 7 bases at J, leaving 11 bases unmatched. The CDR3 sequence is CASSPRGTGNSEKLFF. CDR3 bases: TGTGCCAGCAGCCCCCGAGGGACAGGGAATTCTGAAAAACTGTTTTTT.

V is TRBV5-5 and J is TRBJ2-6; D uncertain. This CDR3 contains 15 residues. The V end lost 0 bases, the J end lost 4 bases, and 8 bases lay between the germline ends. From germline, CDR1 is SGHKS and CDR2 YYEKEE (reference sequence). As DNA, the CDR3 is TGTGCCAGCAGCTTGGATTTATCCGGGGCCAACGTCCTGACTTTC. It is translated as CASSLDLSGANVLTF.

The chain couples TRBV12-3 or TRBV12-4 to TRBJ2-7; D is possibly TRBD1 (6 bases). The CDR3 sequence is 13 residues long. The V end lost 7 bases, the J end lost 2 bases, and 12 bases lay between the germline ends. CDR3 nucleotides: TGTGCCAGCACCCTAGGGGGAACCTACGAGCAGTACTTC. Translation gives CASTLGGTYEQYF.

The CDR3 sequence is CASSLVGTGNEQYF. The CDR3 DNA reads as TGTGCCAGCAGCCTGGTCGGGACAGGTAACGAGCAGTACTTC. This chain connects TRBV5-6 to TRBJ2-7; 8 positions match TRBD1. CDR3 length equals 14 residues. V dropped 4 bases and J dropped 5; count of bases not matched to a gene: 8. The germline CDR1 and CDR2 sequences are SGHDT and YYEEEE. Together with reference TRBV5-6 and TRBJ2-7, the CDR3 gives the full variable domain: DAGVTQSPTHLIKTRGQQVTLRCSPKSGHDTVSWYQQALGQGPQFIFQYYEEEERQRGNFPDRFSGHQFPNYSSELNVNALLLGDSALYLCASSLVGTGNEQYFGPGTRLTVT.

The CDR3: CAISESGTSSYNEQFF. The CDR3 DNA sequence: TGTGCCATCAGTGAGTCGGGGACTAGTTCCTACAATGAGCAGTTCTTC. The chain carries TRBV10-3 and TRBJ2-1, with TRBD2 matching 8 bases. The CDR3 length is 16 residues. Germline V gene data show CDR1 as ENHRY and CDR2 as SYGVKD. Losses at the gene ends were 0 bases for V and 1 base for J; bases not matched to a gene: 2.

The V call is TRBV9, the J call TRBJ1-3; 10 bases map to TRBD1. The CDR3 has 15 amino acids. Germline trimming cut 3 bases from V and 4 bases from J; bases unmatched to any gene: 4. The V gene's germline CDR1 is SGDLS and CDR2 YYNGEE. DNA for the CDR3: TGTGCCAGCAGCGCCGGGACAGGGGAAGGAAACACCATATATTTT. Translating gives CASSAGTGEGNTIYF.

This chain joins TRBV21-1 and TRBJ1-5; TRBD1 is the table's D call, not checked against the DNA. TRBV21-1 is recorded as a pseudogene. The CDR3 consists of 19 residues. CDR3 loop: CASSNVHQDPKYSNQPQHF. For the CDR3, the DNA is TGTGCCAGCAGCAATGTTCACCAGGATCCCAAGTATAGCAATCAGCCCCAGCATTTT.

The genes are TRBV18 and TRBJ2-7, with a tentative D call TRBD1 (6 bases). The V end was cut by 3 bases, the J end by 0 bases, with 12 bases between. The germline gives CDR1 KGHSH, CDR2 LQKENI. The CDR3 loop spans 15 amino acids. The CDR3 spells CASSPTGTRSYEQYF. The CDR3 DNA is TGTGCCAGCTCACCCACAGGGACGCGCTCCTACGAGCAGTACTTC.

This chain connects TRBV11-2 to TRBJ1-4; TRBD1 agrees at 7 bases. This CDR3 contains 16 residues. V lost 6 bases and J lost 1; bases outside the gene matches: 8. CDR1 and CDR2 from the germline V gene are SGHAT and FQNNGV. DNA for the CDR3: TGTGCCAGCAGAACAGGGACAGTGGGAACTAATGAAAAACTGTTTTTT. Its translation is CASRTGTVGTNEKLFF.

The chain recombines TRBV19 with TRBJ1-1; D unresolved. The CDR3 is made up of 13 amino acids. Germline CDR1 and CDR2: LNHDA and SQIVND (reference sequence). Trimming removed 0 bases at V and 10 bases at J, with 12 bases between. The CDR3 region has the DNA TGTGCCAGTAGTATAGACAGCGTTATTGGAGCTTTCTTT. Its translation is CASSIDSVIGAFF.